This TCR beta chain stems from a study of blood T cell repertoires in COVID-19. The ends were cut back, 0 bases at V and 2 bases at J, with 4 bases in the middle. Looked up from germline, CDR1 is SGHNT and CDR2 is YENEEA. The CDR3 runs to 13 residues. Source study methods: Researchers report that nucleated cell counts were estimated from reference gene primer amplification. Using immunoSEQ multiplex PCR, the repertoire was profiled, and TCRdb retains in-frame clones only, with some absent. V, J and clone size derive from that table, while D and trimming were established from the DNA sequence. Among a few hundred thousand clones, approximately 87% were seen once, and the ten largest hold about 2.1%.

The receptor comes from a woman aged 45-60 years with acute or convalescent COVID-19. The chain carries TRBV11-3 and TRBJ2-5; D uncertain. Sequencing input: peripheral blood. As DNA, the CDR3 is TGTGCCAGCAGCTTAGAACAGCAAGAGACCCAGTACTTC. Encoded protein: CASSLEQQETQYF.